The T cell receptor beta chain under discussion was sequenced for a study of T-cell memory formation after mild COVID-19. The CDR3 contains 15 residues. V was pared by 6 bases and J by 3 bases, with 9 bases of the junction left unmatched. The germline CDR1 and CDR2 sequences are DFQATT and SNEGSKA (reference sequence). MiXCR, run by TCRdb on the 5' RACE reads, gives a single entry per CDR3 protein. Here the sample spans 55,000 to 75,000 distinct CDR3 sequences, roughly 26% being singletons. The sequencing input was PBMCs or a T cell subset sorted from them (not recorded which). The clonotype was recovered from a man aged 18 to 29 who had mild COVID-19 (a few samples of this study predate the infection). Cell type and time point are not known. The rearrangement links TRBV20-1 to TRBJ2-2, with TRBD2 matching 8 bases. The CDR3: CSAQRLAQYTGELFF. In DNA form, the CDR3 reads TGCAGTGCGCAAAGACTAGCGCAGTACACCGGGGAGCTGTTTTTT.